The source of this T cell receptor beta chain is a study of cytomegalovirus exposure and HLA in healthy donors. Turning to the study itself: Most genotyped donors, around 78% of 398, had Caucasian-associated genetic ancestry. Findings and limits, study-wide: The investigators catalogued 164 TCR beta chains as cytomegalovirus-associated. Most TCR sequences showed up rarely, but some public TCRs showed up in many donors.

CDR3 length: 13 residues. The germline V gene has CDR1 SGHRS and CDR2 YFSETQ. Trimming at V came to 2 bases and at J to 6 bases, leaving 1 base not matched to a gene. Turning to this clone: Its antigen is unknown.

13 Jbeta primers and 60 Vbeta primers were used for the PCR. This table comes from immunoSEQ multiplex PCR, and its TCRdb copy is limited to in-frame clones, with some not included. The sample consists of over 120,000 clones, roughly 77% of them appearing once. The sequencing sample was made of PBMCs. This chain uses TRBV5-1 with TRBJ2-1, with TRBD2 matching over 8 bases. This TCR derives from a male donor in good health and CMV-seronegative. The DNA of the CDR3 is TGCGCCAGCAGCTTTCTAGCGGGCAATGAGCAGTTCTTC. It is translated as CASSFLAGNEQFF.